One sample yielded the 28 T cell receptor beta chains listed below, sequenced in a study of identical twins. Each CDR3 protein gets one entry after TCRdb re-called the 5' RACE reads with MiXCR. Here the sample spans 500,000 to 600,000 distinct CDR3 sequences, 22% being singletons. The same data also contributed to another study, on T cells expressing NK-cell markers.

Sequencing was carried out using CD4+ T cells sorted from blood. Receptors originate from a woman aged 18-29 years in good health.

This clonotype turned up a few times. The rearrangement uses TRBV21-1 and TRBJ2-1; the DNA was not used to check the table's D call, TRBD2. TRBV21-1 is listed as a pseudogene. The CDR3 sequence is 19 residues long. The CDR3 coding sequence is TGTGCCAGCAGCAATGAGTCTAATTGTCTAGCGGTGTTACACAATGAGCAGTTCTTC. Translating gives CASSNESNCLAVLHNEQFF.

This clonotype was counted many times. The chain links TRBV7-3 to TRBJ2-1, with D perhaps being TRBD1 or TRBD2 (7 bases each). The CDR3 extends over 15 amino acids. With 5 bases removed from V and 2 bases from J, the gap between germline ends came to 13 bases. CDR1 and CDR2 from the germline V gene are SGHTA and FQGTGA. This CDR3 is CASSLRGGAYNEQFF. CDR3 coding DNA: TGTGCCAGCAGCCTCAGGGGGGGGGCCTACAATGAGCAGTTCTTC.

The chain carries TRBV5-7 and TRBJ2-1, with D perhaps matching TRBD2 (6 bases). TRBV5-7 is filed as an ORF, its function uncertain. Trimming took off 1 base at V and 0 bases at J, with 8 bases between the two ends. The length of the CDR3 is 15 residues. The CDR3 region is CASSLSRGSYNEQFF. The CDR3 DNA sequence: TGTGCCAGCAGCTTGTCGCGGGGCTCCTACAATGAGCAGTTCTTC.

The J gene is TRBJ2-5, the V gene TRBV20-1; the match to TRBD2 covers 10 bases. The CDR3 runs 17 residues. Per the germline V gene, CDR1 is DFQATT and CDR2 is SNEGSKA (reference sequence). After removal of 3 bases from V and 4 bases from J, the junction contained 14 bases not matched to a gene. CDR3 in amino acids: CSARARSLAGAGETQYF. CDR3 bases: TGCAGTGCTAGGGCCCGCTCCCTAGCGGGGGCGGGAGAGACCCAGTACTTC.

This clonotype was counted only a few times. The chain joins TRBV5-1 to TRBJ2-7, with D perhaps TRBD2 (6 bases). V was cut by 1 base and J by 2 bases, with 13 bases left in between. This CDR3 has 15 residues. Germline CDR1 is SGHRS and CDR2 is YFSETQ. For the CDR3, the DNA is TGCGCCAGCAGCTTGATGGGGGACTCCGCCTACGAGCAGTACTTC. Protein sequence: CASSLMGDSAYEQYF.

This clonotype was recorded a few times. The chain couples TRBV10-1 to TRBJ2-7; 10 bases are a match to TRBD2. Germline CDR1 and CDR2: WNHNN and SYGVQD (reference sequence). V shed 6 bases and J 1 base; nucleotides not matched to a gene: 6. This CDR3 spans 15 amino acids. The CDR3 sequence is CASSPRTSGSYEQYF. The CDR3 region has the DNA TGCGCCAGCAGCCCTAGGACTAGCGGTTCCTACGAGCAGTACTTC.

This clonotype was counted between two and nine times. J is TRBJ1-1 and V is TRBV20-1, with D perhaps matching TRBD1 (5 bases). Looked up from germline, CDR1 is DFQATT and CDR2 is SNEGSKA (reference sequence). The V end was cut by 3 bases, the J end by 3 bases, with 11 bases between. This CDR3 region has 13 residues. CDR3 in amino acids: CSASIQGDTEAFF. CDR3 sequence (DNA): TGCAGTGCTAGTATCCAGGGAGACACTGAAGCTTTCTTT.

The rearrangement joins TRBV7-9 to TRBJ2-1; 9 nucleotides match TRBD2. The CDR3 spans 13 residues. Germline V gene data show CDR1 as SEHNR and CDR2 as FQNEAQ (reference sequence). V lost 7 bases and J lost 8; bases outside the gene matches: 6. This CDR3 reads CASNQGLADEQFF. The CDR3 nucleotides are TGTGCCAGCAACCAGGGACTAGCCGATGAGCAGTTCTTC.

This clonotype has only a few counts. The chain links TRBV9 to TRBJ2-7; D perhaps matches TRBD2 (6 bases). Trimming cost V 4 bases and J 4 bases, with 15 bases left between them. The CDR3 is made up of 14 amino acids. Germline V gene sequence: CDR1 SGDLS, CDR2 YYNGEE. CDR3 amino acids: CASSPTSRTYEQYF. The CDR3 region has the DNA TGTGCCAGCAGCCCCACTAGCCGTACTTACGAGCAGTACTTC. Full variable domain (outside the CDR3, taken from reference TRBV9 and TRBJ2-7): DSGVTQTPKHLITATGQRVTLRCSPRSGDLSVYWYQQSLDQGLQFLIQYYNGEERAKGNILERFSAQQFPDLHSELNLSSLELGDSALYFCASSPTSRTYEQYFGPGTRLTVT.

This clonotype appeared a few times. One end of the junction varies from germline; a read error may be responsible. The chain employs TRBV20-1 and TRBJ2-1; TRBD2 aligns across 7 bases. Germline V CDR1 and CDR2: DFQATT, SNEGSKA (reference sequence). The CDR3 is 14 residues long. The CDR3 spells CSASPQVSGSARLF. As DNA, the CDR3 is TGCAGTGCTAGCCCCCAGGTTAGCGGGTCGGCCCGACTCTTC.

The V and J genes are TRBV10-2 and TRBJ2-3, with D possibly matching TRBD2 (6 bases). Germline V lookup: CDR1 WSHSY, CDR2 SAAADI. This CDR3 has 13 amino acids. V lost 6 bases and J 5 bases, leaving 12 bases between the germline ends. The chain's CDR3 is CASSLWEEDTQYF. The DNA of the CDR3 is TGCGCCAGCAGCCTATGGGAGGAAGATACGCAGTATTTT.

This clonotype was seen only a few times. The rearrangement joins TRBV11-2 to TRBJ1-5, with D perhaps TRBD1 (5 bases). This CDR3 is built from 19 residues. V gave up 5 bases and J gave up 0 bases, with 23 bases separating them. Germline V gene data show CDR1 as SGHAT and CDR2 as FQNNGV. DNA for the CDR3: TGTGCCAGCAGCGTGATCATCGCTGACGGGGGATATAGCAATCAGCCCCAGCATTTT. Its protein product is CASSVIIADGGYSNQPQHF.

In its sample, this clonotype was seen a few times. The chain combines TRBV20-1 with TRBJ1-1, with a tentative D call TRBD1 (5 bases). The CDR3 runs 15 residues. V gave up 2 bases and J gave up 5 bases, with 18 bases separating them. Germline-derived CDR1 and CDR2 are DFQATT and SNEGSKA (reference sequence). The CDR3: CSARSPAGVGTEAFF. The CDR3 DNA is TGCAGTGCTAGATCCCCAGCGGGGGTCGGTACTGAAGCTTTCTTT.

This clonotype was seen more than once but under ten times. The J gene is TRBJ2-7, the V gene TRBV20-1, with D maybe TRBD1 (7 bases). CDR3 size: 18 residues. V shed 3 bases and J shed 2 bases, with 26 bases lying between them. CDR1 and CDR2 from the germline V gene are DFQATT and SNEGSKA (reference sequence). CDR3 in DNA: TGCAGTGCTAGGACGCTCTTCGGGGGCTCGGGACAGACCTACGAGCAGTACTTC. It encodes CSARTLFGGSGQTYEQYF.

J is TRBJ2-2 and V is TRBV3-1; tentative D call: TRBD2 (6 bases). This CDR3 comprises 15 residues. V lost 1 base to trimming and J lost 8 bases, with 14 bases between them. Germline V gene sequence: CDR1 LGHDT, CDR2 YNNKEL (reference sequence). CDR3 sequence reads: CASSQGGGTSGELFF. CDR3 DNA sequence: TGTGCCAGCAGCCAAGGGGGTGGGACTTCGGGGGAGCTGTTTTTT. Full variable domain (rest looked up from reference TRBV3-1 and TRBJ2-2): DTAVSQTPKYLVTQMGNDKSIKCEQNLGHDTMYWYKQDSKKFLKIMFSYNNKELIINETVPNRFSPKSPDKAHLNLHINSLELGDSAVYFCASSQGGGTSGELFFGEGSRLTVL.

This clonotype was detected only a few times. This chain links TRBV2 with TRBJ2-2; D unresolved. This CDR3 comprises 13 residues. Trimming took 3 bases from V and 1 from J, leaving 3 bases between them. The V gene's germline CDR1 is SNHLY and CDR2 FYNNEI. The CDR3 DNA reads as TGTGCCAGCAGTGACGGGAACACCGGGGAGCTGTTTTTT. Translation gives CASSDGNTGELFF.

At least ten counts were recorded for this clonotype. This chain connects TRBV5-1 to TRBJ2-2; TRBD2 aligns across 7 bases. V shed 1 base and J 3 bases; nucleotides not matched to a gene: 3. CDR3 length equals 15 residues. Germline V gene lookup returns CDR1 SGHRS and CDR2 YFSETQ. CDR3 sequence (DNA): TGCGCCAGCAGCTTGACTAGCGCCGACACCGGGGAGCTGTTTTTT. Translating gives CASSLTSADTGELFF.

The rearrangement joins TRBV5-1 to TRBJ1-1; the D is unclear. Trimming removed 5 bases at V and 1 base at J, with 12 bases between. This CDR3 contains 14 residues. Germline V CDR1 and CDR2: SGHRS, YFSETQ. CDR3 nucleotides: TGCGCCAGCAGTCCCGGACCGGCGAACACTGAAGCTTTCTTT. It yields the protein CASSPGPANTEAFF.

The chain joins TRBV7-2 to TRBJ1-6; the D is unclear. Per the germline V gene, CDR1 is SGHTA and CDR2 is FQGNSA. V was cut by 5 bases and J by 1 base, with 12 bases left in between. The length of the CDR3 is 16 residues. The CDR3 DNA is TGTGCCAGCAGCGCAAAACGGGGTTCCTATAATTCACCCCTCCACTTT. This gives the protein CASSAKRGSYNSPLHF.

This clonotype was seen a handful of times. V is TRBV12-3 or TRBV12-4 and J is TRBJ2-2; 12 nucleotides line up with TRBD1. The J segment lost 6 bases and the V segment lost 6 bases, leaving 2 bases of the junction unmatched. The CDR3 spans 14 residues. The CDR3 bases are TGTGCCAGCAGGGGACAGGGGGCCTCCGGGGAGCTGTTTTTT. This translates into CASRGQGASGELFF.

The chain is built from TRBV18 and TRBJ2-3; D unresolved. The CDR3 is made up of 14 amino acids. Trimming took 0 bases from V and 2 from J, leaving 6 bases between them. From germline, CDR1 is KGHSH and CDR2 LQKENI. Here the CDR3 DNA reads TGTGCCAGCTCACCACCGCTGCCCACAGATACGCAGTATTTT. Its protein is CASSPPLPTDTQYF.

CDR3: CASRDGTRRQETQYF. CDR3 DNA sequence: TGCGCCAGCAGAGATGGGACTAGGAGGCAAGAGACCCAGTACTTC. The chain employs TRBV10-1 and TRBJ2-5, with TRBD2 matching over 8 bases. The CDR3 length is 15 residues. V gave up 6 bases and J gave up 2 bases; unmatched junction bases: 8. The germline CDR1 and CDR2 sequences are WNHNN and SYGVQD (reference sequence).

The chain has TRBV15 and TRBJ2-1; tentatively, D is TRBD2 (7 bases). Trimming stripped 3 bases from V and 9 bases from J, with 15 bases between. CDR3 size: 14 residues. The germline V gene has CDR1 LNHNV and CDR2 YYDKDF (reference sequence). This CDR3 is CATSRAGEGGEQFF. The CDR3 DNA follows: TGTGCCACCAGCAGGGCAGGGGAGGGTGGTGAGCAGTTCTTC.

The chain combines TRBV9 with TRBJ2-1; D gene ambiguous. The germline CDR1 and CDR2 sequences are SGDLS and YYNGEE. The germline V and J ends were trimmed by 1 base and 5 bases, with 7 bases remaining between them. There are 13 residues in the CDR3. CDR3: CASSVSGNNEQFF. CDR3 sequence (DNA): TGTGCCAGCAGCGTAAGTGGGAACAATGAGCAGTTCTTC.

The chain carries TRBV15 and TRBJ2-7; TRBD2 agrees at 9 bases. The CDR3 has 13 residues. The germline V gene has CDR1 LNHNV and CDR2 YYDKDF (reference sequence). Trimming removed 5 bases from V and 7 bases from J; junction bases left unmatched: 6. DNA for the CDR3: TGTGCCACCAGCCAGCTAGCGGGGAGGGAGCAGTACTTC. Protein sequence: CATSQLAGREQYF.

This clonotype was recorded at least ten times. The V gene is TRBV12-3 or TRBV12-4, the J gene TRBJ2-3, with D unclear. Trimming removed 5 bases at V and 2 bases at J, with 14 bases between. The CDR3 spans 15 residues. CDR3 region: CASSPWAGITDTQYF. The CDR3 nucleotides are TGTGCCAGCAGTCCCTGGGCTGGGATCACAGATACGCAGTATTTT.

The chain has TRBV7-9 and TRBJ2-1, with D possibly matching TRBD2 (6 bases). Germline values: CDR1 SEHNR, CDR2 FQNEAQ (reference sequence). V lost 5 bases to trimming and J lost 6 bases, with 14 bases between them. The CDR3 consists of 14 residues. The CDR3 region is CASSQSGGPNEQFF. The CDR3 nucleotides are TGTGCCAGCAGCCAGTCCGGGGGACCCAATGAGCAGTTCTTC.

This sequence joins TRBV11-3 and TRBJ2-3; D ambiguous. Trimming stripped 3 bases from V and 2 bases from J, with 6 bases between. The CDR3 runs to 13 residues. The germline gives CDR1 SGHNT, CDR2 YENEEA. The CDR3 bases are TGTGCCAGCAGCTTGGAGTTCACAGATACGCAGTATTTT. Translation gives CASSLEFTDTQYF.